These 30 T cell receptor beta chains came from one sample sequenced in a study of cytomegalovirus exposure and HLA in healthy donors. Sequencing was performed with immunoSEQ multiplex PCR; in TCRdb, only in-frame clones are kept and a portion is missing. The sample carries under 150,000 clones, approximately 89% recorded once. The material sequenced was PBMCs. Every receptor here comes from a man between 18 and 29 years old in good health and CMV-seronegative.

V gene TRBV5-1 combines with J gene TRBJ1-4; D may be TRBD1 (6 bases). The CDR3 spans 15 residues. Trimming stripped 0 bases from V and 1 base from J, with 7 bases between. CDR1 is SGHRS and CDR2 is YFSETQ in the germline V gene. This CDR3 is CASSLGGRTNEKLFF. As DNA, the CDR3 is TGCGCCAGCAGCTTGGGGGGGCGAACTAATGAAAAACTGTTTTTT.

The J gene is TRBJ2-4, the V gene TRBV5-5, with D unclear. CDR1 and CDR2 (germline): SGHKS, YYEKEE (reference sequence). CDR3 length equals 14 residues. Between the trimmed V and J ends, which lost 5 bases and 1 base, there was a span of 10 bases. CDR3 amino acids: CASRSVLAKNIQYF. CDR3 in DNA: TGTGCCAGCAGGAGCGTCCTCGCCAAAAACATTCAGTACTTC.

The rearrangement links TRBV29-1 to TRBJ2-5; maybe TRBD1 (5 bases). The CDR3 is made up of 12 amino acids. V shed 7 bases and J shed 1 base, with 10 bases lying between them. Per the germline V gene, CDR1 is SQVTM and CDR2 is ANQGSEA. The CDR3 DNA sequence: TGCAGCGCAGACAGTTCCCAAGAGACCCAGTACTTC. Translated: CSADSSQETQYF.

The chain has TRBV27 and TRBJ2-1; 9 nucleotides align to TRBD1. Germline CDR1 reads MNHEY; CDR2 reads SMNVEV (reference sequence). This CDR3 region has 17 residues. Losses at the gene ends were 5 bases for V and 7 bases for J; bases not matched to a gene: 15. The CDR3 bases are TGTGCCAGCAGTCCAGTAACCGGGACAGGGCTCCGTAATGAGCAGTTCTTC. Protein: CASSPVTGTGLRNEQFF.

The rearrangement uses TRBV11-2 and TRBJ2-1; 8 bases match TRBD2. Per the germline V gene, CDR1 is SGHAT and CDR2 is FQNNGV. CDR3 length equals 15 residues. V shed 5 bases and J 4 bases; nucleotides not matched to a gene: 7. CDR3 residues: CASSRWASGYNEQFF. The CDR3 DNA reads as TGTGCCAGCAGCAGATGGGCTAGCGGGTACAATGAGCAGTTCTTC.

The rearrangement links TRBV6-5 to TRBJ1-2, with a weak D call TRBD1 (5 bases). Germline CDR1 reads MNHEY; CDR2 reads SVGAGI. V was clipped by 2 bases and J by 2 bases, with 6 bases between them. The CDR3 is 13 amino acids. The CDR3 protein is CASSYRQNYGYTF. In DNA form, the CDR3 reads TGTGCCAGCAGTTACCGACAGAACTATGGCTACACCTTC.

In its sample, this clone was seen once. The chain carries TRBV5-6 and TRBJ1-6, with D tentatively TRBD1 (5 bases). This CDR3 has 13 amino acids. The germline gives CDR1 SGHDT, CDR2 YYEEEE. The ends were cut back, 6 bases at V and 13 bases at J, with 17 bases in the middle. The CDR3 here is CASTSSGVSPLHF. The CDR3 DNA reads as TGTGCCAGCACATCATCGGGGGTTTCGCCCCTCCACTTT.

V is TRBV9 and J is TRBJ2-2; 12 bases align to TRBD1. Germline values: CDR1 SGDLS, CDR2 YYNGEE. V dropped 3 bases and J dropped 1; count of bases not matched to a gene: 13. CDR3 size: 20 residues. In DNA form, the CDR3 reads TGTGCCAGCAGCGGGGAGAGGGGACAGGGGGCTCTCCGGAACACCGGGGAGCTGTTTTTT. It codes for CASSGERGQGALRNTGELFF.

V is TRBV29-1 and J is TRBJ2-5; a weak D match, TRBD2 (5 bases). Trimming removed 4 bases from V and 1 base from J, with 10 bases in between. The CDR3 has 13 residues. The germline CDR1 and CDR2 sequences are SQVTM and ANQGSEA. Written as DNA, the CDR3 is TGCAGCGTTGGGTGGACTCCCCAAGAGACCCAGTACTTC. It codes for CSVGWTPQETQYF. The whole variable domain, remainder taken from reference TRBV29-1 and TRBJ2-5, is SAVISQKPSRDICQRGTSLTIQCQVDSQVTMMFWYRQQPGQSLTLIATANQGSEATYESGFVIDKFPISRPNLTFSTLTVSNMSPEDSSIYLCSVGWTPQETQYFGPGTRLLVL.

CDR3 region: CASGLPYTASLAGVTDTQYF. CDR3 DNA: TGTGCTAGTGGTTTGCCGTATACAGCGAGCCTAGCGGGAGTGACAGATACGCAGTATTTT. V gene TRBV12-5 combines with J gene TRBJ2-3, with 10 bases aligning to TRBD2. This CDR3 is built from 20 residues. Germline CDR1 is LGHNT and CDR2 is FRNRAP. V lost 2 bases to trimming and J lost 3 bases; unmatched junction nucleotides: 17.

V gene TRBV19 combines with J gene TRBJ1-2; 10 positions agree with TRBD1. Germline trimming cut 7 bases from V and 8 bases from J; bases unmatched to any gene: 4. CDR1 LNHDA and CDR2 SQIVND come from the germline V gene (reference sequence). The CDR3 runs to 12 residues. The CDR3, as DNA: TGTGCCAGTACTCGGACAGGGGGAGGCTACACCTTC. Translation gives CASTRTGGGYTF.

V gene TRBV9 combines with J gene TRBJ2-5, with TRBD2 matching over 7 bases. Trimming at V came to 0 bases and at J to 1 base, leaving 0 bases not matched to a gene. Looked up from germline, CDR1 is SGDLS and CDR2 is YYNGEE. This CDR3 has 14 residues. The DNA for the CDR3 is TGTGCCAGCAGCGTAGGGACTAGCCAAGAGACCCAGTACTTC. This gives the protein CASSVGTSQETQYF.

The chain links TRBV29-1 to TRBJ2-3; D gene unclear. V lost 5 bases and J 2 bases, leaving 8 bases between the germline ends. Germline V gene lookup returns CDR1 SQVTM and CDR2 ANQGSEA. The length of the CDR3 is 12 residues. The CDR3 is CSVRTVTDTQYF. CDR3 DNA: TGCAGCGTTCGCACGGTCACAGATACGCAGTATTTT.

V is TRBV7-8 and J is TRBJ2-3; D may be TRBD1 (5 bases). CDR1 SGHVS and CDR2 FQNEAQ come from the germline V gene. Trimming took off 1 base at V and 2 bases at J, with 16 bases between the two ends. The CDR3 has 17 amino acids. The CDR3 sequence is CASSLVPRQQTTDTQYF. CDR3 sequence (DNA): TGTGCCAGCAGCTTAGTCCCGAGACAGCAAACCACAGATACGCAGTATTTT. The full variable domain, rest sourced from reference TRBV7-8 and TRBJ2-3, is GAGVSQSPRYKVAKRGQDVALRCDPISGHVSLFWYQQALGQGPEFLTYFQNEAQLDKSGLPSDRFFAERPEGSVSTLKIQRTQQEDSAVYLCASSLVPRQQTTDTQYFGPGTRLTVL.

The chain joins TRBV2 to TRBJ2-3, with 9 nucleotides matching TRBD2. Per the germline V gene, CDR1 is SNHLY and CDR2 is FYNNEI. This CDR3 is built from 15 residues. Germline trimming cut 6 bases from V and 3 bases from J; bases unmatched to any gene: 7. The CDR3 DNA follows: TGTGCCAGCAGGGTGGGGCTAGCGGGGACAGATACGCAGTATTTT. Its translation is CASRVGLAGTDTQYF.

The J gene is TRBJ2-6, the V gene TRBV9, with D unresolved. The CDR3 consists of 16 residues. The V end was cut by 0 bases, the J end by 0 bases, with 7 bases between. Germline assignment: CDR1 SGDLS and CDR2 YYNGEE. The chain's CDR3 is CASSVAGGSGANVLTF. CDR3 DNA sequence: TGTGCCAGCAGCGTAGCCGGCGGCTCTGGGGCCAACGTCCTGACTTTC. The whole variable domain, remainder taken from reference TRBV9 and TRBJ2-6, is DSGVTQTPKHLITATGQRVTLRCSPRSGDLSVYWYQQSLDQGLQFLIQYYNGEERAKGNILERFSAQQFPDLHSELNLSSLELGDSALYFCASSVAGGSGANVLTFGAGSRLTVL.

The genes are TRBV5-1 and TRBJ1-6; 9 bases are a match to TRBD1. Germline V gene data show CDR1 as SGHRS and CDR2 as YFSETQ. Trimming took 1 base from V and 10 from J; bases not matched to a gene: 24. This CDR3 region has 21 residues. The CDR3 loop is CASSLRLLGQGDSRPPSPLHF. Written as DNA, the CDR3 is TGCGCCAGCAGCTTGCGACTTCTGGGACAGGGTGATTCCCGCCCTCCCTCACCCCTCCACTTT. The variable domain in full, with the rest retrieved from reference TRBV5-1 and TRBJ1-6, is KAGVTQTPRYLIKTRGQQVTLSCSPISGHRSVSWYQQTPGQGLQFLFEYFSETQRNKGNFPGRFSGRQFSNSRSEMNVSTLELGDSALYLCASSLRLLGQGDSRPPSPLHFGNGTRLTVT.

The V call is TRBV2, the J call TRBJ2-1; maybe TRBD2 (7 bases). Trimming took 8 bases from V and 3 from J, leaving 14 bases between them. The CDR3 loop spans 14 amino acids. Germline-derived CDR1 and CDR2 are SNHLY and FYNNEI. DNA for the CDR3: TGTGCCAGCGGGGGGGCCCTCTACTACAATGAGCAGTTCTTC. Protein product: CASGGALYYNEQFF. The whole variable domain, remainder taken from reference TRBV2 and TRBJ2-1, is EPEVTQTPSHQVTQMGQEVILRCVPISNHLYFYWYRQILGQKVEFLVSFYNNEISEKSEIFDDQFSVERPDGSNFTLKIRSTKLEDSAMYFCASGGALYYNEQFFGPGTRLTVL.

This clone was seen only once. The rearrangement uses TRBV23-1 and TRBJ2-5, with a possible D match to TRBD2 (7 bases). TRBV23-1 is placed among ORFs of uncertain function. This CDR3 has 14 residues. V was clipped by 2 bases and J by 5 bases, with 12 bases between them. The CDR3 protein is CASSQRGGRETQYF. In nucleotides, the CDR3 is TGCGCCAGCAGTCAAAGGGGGGGTAGGGAGACCCAGTACTTC.

This sequence joins TRBV5-4 and TRBJ2-7; TRBD1 is a possible D gene (6 bases). The CDR3 extends over 16 amino acids. Germline CDR1 SGHNT, CDR2 YYREEE (reference sequence). With 0 bases removed from V and 2 bases from J, the gap between germline ends came to 15 bases. The CDR3 region has the DNA TGTGCCAGCAGCTTGGGGGGCCGGGACATCCCCTACGAGCAGTACTTC. Residues: CASSLGGRDIPYEQYF.

CDR3 DNA: TGTGCCAGCAGTGAATTGGACAGGGCTGGAAACACCATATATTTT. Translation: CASSELDRAGNTIYF. The J gene is TRBJ1-3, the V gene TRBV2; 8 bases fit TRBD1. V dropped 2 bases and J dropped 2; count of bases not matched to a gene: 2. This CDR3 has 15 residues. CDR1 SNHLY and CDR2 FYNNEI come from the germline V gene.

This chain uses TRBV10-3 with TRBJ2-6; TRBD1 agrees at 7 bases. V lost 3 bases to trimming and J lost 2 bases; unmatched junction nucleotides: 4. Germline CDR1 is ENHRY and CDR2 is SYGVKD. The CDR3 is made up of 16 amino acids. The chain's CDR3 is CAISDWQGAGANVLTF. The CDR3, as DNA: TGTGCCATCAGTGACTGGCAGGGGGCTGGGGCCAACGTCCTGACTTTC.

The rearrangement links TRBV6-5 to TRBJ1-3; 8 nucleotides agree with TRBD1. The CDR3 runs to 15 residues. Germline CDR1 and CDR2: MNHEY and SVGAGI. With V trimmed by 2 bases and J by 4 bases, 4 bases remained unmatched. CDR3 protein: CASSYRTGRGNTIYF. The CDR3 DNA reads as TGTGCCAGCAGTTACCGGACAGGGAGGGGAAACACCATATATTTT.

This chain joins TRBV19 and TRBJ2-5; D may be TRBD1 (6 bases). Germline CDR1 reads LNHDA; CDR2 reads SQIVND (reference sequence). This CDR3 is 13 amino acids long. Trimming removed 5 bases at V and 5 bases at J, with 12 bases between. This chain's CDR3 is CASSATGMETQYF. The CDR3 bases are TGTGCCAGTAGTGCCACAGGGATGGAGACCCAGTACTTC.

The CDR3 here is CASSHQDSLMNTEAFF. The DNA of the CDR3 is TGTGCCAGCAGCCACCAGGACAGCCTTATGAACACTGAAGCTTTCTTT. This chain connects TRBV9 to TRBJ1-1; TRBD1 is a possible D gene (6 bases). The germline gives CDR1 SGDLS, CDR2 YYNGEE. Trimming took 4 bases from V and 0 from J, leaving 16 bases between them. This CDR3 has 16 residues.

This rearrangement joins TRBV19 to TRBJ2-7, with D tentatively TRBD2 (6 bases). Germline CDR1 and CDR2: LNHDA and SQIVND (reference sequence). The CDR3 is 17 amino acids. Trimming left V 1 base short and J 2 bases short, with 18 bases between. The CDR3 protein is CASSIGVAVQPAYEQYV. Here the CDR3 DNA reads TGTGCCAGTAGTATAGGGGTAGCGGTCCAACCGGCCTACGAGCAGTACGTC.

V usage is TRBV27 and J usage is TRBJ2-3, with 13 positions matching TRBD2. The CDR3 is 16 residues long. The germline V gene has CDR1 MNHEY and CDR2 SMNVEV (reference sequence). With 5 bases clipped from V and 3 bases from J, the junction kept 5 bases outside the gene matches. The CDR3 reads CASSLTSGGLTDTQYF. The CDR3 nucleotides read TGTGCCAGCAGTCTGACTAGCGGGGGGCTTACAGATACGCAGTATTTT.

In DNA form, the CDR3 reads TGTGCCAGCAGTGCACTGAAAAACACCGGGGAGCTGTTTTTT. Its protein is CASSALKNTGELFF. This sequence joins TRBV6-4 and TRBJ2-2, with no clear D. The CDR3 is 14 residues long. The V end was cut by 4 bases, the J end by 2 bases, with 8 bases between. Germline V gene data show CDR1 as MRHNA and CDR2 as SNTAGT.

This chain connects TRBV15 to TRBJ1-2; D may be TRBD1 (5 bases). CDR3 size: 16 residues. V lost 5 bases, J lost 0 bases, and 16 bases lay in between. Germline lookup yields CDR1 LNHNV and CDR2 YYDKDF (reference sequence). CDR3 residues: CATSERDSRANYGYTF. CDR3 nucleotide sequence: TGTGCCACCAGCGAACGGGACTCACGAGCTAACTATGGCTACACCTTC. Variable domain in full (rest from reference TRBV15 and TRBJ1-2): DAMVIQNPRYQVTQFGKPVTLSCSQTLNHNVMYWYQQKSSQAPKLLFHYYDKDFNNEADTPDNFQSRRPNTSFCFLDIRSPGLGDTAMYLCATSERDSRANYGYTFGSGTRLTVV.

The rearrangement joins TRBV5-4 to TRBJ2-2; 7 bases agree with TRBD1. J gave up 1 base and V 4 bases, and 4 bases lay outside the gene matches. The CDR3 loop spans 15 amino acids. Germline V gene data show CDR1 as SGHNT and CDR2 as YYREEE (reference sequence). The CDR3 bases are TGTGCCAGCAGCCGACAGGGCCTGAACACCGGGGAGCTGTTTTTT. It is translated as CASSRQGLNTGELFF.